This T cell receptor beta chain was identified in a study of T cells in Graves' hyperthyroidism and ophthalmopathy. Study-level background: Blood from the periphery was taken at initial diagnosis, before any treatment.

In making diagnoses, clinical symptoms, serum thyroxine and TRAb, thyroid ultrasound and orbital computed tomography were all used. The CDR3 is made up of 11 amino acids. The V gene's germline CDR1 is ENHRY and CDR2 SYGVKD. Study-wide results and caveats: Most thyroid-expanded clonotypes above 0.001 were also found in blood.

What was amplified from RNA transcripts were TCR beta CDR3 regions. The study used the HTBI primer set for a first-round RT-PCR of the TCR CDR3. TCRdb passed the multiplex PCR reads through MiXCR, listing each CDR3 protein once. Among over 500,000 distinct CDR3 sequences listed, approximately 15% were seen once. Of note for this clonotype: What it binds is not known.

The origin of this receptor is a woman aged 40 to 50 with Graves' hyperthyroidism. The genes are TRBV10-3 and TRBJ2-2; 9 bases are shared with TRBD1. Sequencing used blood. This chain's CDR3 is CAHRGPGELFF. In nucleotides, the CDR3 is TGTGCACACAGGGGGCCCGGGGAGCTGTTTTTT.